Following are 32 T cell receptor beta chains from one sample sequenced in a study of OX40 agonist ivuxolimab in advanced cancers. TCRdb keeps only in-frame clones here, not all; method: immunoSEQ multiplex PCR. In the table there are roughly 63,000 clones, roughly nine tenths of which are singletons. Source: CD4+ or CD8+ T cells sorted from blood, taken in a trial of the OX40 agonist ivuxolimab. The receptors were sampled from an adult with an advanced solid tumor such as melanoma, head and neck, liver or kidney cancer.

This clone was recorded a few times. The CDR3 sequence is CASSVRPGLHSTDTQYF. The CDR3 DNA reads as TGTGCCAGTAGTGTTAGACCGGGACTTCATAGCACAGATACGCAGTATTTT. The rearrangement links TRBV19 to TRBJ2-3; a possible D gene is TRBD2 (6 bases). CDR3 size: 17 residues. Germline CDR1 is LNHDA and CDR2 is SQIVND (reference sequence). Deletions cut 5 bases from V and 0 bases from J, with 18 bases between.

This clone was observed once. This chain connects TRBV27 to TRBJ2-7; 9 bases match TRBD2. CDR3 length: 16 residues. CDR1 MNHEY and CDR2 SMNVEV come from the germline V gene (reference sequence). The J segment lost 2 bases and the V segment lost 2 bases, leaving 7 bases of the junction unmatched. CDR3 residues: CASSLTPGLAAYEQYF. The CDR3 DNA sequence: TGTGCCAGCAGTTTAACCCCGGGACTAGCCGCCTACGAGCAGTACTTC.

This clone has just a few counts. CDR3 protein: CASSDGDSSSPLHF. The CDR3 nucleotides are TGTGCCAGCAGTGATGGGGACAGCAGTTCACCCCTCCACTTT. The chain links TRBV2 to TRBJ1-6; 7 bases match TRBD1. The CDR3 extends over 14 amino acids. Germline values: CDR1 SNHLY, CDR2 FYNNEI. V shed 3 bases and J 9 bases; nucleotides not matched to a gene: 5.

The chain joins TRBV27 to TRBJ2-7; D gene uncertain. Germline values: CDR1 MNHEY, CDR2 SMNVEV (reference sequence). The CDR3 is made up of 12 amino acids. The V gene lost 5 bases and the J gene lost 2 bases, with 7 bases spanning the gap. The CDR3 region has the DNA TGTGCCAGCAGTCCGGGCGCCTACGAGCAGTACTTC. It is translated as CASSPGAYEQYF.

This clone has a single count. V and J are TRBV7-9 and TRBJ2-3, with D tentatively TRBD2 (5 bases). This CDR3 has 15 amino acids. Per germline, CDR1 SEHNR and CDR2 FQNEAQ (reference sequence). Between the trimmed V and J ends, which lost 1 base and 2 bases, there was a span of 10 bases. Here the CDR3 DNA reads TGTGCCAGCAGCTTAGACGGGAAGCTCACAGATACGCAGTATTTT. Residues: CASSLDGKLTDTQYF.

This clone was seen only once. This sequence joins TRBV12-2 and TRBJ2-2; the table's D gene call, TRBD2, was not cross checked with the DNA. TRBV12-2 is described as a pseudogene. This CDR3 has 16 amino acids. CDR3 nucleotide sequence: TGTGCAAGTCGCTTAGCCGCGCCACTGTGGACCGGGGAGCTGTTTTTT. It yields the protein CASRLAAPLWTGELFF.

This sequence joins TRBV9 and TRBJ1-1; 7 bases are a match to TRBD1. V lost 4 bases to trimming and J lost 3 bases; unmatched junction nucleotides: 9. The CDR3 has 15 amino acids. Per the germline V gene, CDR1 is SGDLS and CDR2 is YYNGEE. The CDR3 here is CASSPLRGDDTEAFF. In DNA form, the CDR3 reads TGTGCCAGCAGCCCCCTCAGGGGGGATGACACTGAAGCTTTCTTT.

The V and J genes are TRBV7-8 and TRBJ2-7, with unresolved D. Germline V gives CDR1 SGHVS, CDR2 FQNEAQ. The V end lost 11 bases, the J end lost 3 bases, and 14 bases lay between the germline ends. This CDR3 comprises 12 residues. The CDR3 DNA reads TGTGCCGCAGGCTCAGCCCTCTACGAGCAGTACTTC. It encodes CAAGSALYEQYF.

The chain recombines TRBV19 with TRBJ2-7; D could derive from TRBD1 or TRBD2 (5 bases each). Trimming cost V 3 bases and J 3 bases, with 12 bases left between them. The CDR3 runs to 14 residues. Germline-derived CDR1 and CDR2 are LNHDA and SQIVND (reference sequence). Here the CDR3 reads CASSIPGSHYEQYF. As DNA, the CDR3 is TGTGCCAGTAGTATCCCAGGGAGCCACTACGAGCAGTACTTC.

This rearrangement joins TRBV10-1 to TRBJ2-3, with D perhaps TRBD1 (5 bases). Trimming shortened V by 7 bases and J by 4 bases, and 9 bases separated the two germline ends. CDR1 and CDR2 from the germline V gene are WNHNN and SYGVQD (reference sequence). The length of the CDR3 is 12 residues. The CDR3 DNA reads TGCGCCAGCACCGACAGTTCAGATACGCAGTATTTT. Protein product: CASTDSSDTQYF.

This clone was seen a handful of times. The CDR3 region is CASSYGTASYEQYF. DNA of the CDR3: TGTGCCAGCAGTTACGGGACAGCCTCCTACGAGCAGTACTTC. The chain uses TRBV27 and TRBJ2-7; 7 bases agree with TRBD1. Germline V lookup: CDR1 MNHEY, CDR2 SMNVEV (reference sequence). V was pared by 4 bases and J by 0 bases, with 3 bases of the junction left unmatched. The CDR3 runs 14 residues.

The chain joins TRBV5-6 to TRBJ1-4; no definite D call. The length of the CDR3 is 13 residues. Trimming cost V 0 bases and J 7 bases, with 7 bases left between them. The germline V gene has CDR1 SGHDT and CDR2 YYEEEE. The CDR3 loop reads CASSLAAGEKLFF. The CDR3 DNA sequence: TGTGCCAGCAGCTTGGCCGCCGGTGAAAAACTGTTTTTT.

This clone was counted a few times. The V and J genes are TRBV6-1 and TRBJ1-5; 7 bases are shared with TRBD1. The CDR3 loop spans 17 amino acids. V dropped 4 bases and J dropped 2; count of bases not matched to a gene: 11. Germline CDR1 and CDR2: MNHNS and SASEGT. The CDR3, as DNA: TGTGCCAGCAGTGCGGGAAAGGGGGCCTTTGGCAATCAGCCCCAGCATTTT. Translation gives CASSAGKGAFGNQPQHF.

This clone occurred a few times. The chain joins TRBV6-1 to TRBJ2-3; no reliable D call. V lost 2 bases, J lost 4 bases, and 16 bases lay in between. CDR1 and CDR2 (germline): MNHNS, SASEGT. The CDR3 is 16 residues long. CDR3 DNA: TGTGCCAGCAGTGAATTTGGAAAGAGTATGGCAGATACGCAGTATTTT. Its protein is CASSEFGKSMADTQYF.

This chain uses TRBV27 with TRBJ1-6; D call uncertain. The germline gives CDR1 MNHEY, CDR2 SMNVEV (reference sequence). The CDR3 totals 14 residues. Deletions cut 0 bases from V and 7 bases from J, with 7 bases between. The CDR3 region has the DNA TGTGCCAGCAGTTTATCAGACGTGAATTCACCCCTCCACTTT. Its protein product is CASSLSDVNSPLHF.

The chain is built from TRBV7-8 and TRBJ2-1; D not certain. V was pared by 4 bases and J by 6 bases, with 10 bases between. Germline CDR1 reads SGHVS; CDR2 reads FQNEAQ. The CDR3 length is 13 residues. CDR3 loop: CASSWNGLNEQFF. For the CDR3, the DNA is TGTGCCAGCAGCTGGAATGGGCTCAATGAGCAGTTCTTC.

This sequence joins TRBV5-1 and TRBJ2-1; weak D call: TRBD1 (5 bases). CDR1 and CDR2 (germline): SGHRS, YFSETQ. The V gene lost 6 bases and the J gene lost 6 bases, with 10 bases spanning the gap. There are 12 residues in the CDR3. The CDR3 here is CASMVRGNEQFF. In nucleotides, the CDR3 is TGCGCCAGCATGGTAAGGGGCAATGAGCAGTTCTTC.

DNA for the CDR3: TGTGCCAGTAGTATAGGGGCTTTAGGGTTCGGCTACACCTTC. Its translation: CASSIGALGFGYTF. The chain couples TRBV19 to TRBJ1-2; D remains unclear. The CDR3 contains 14 residues. V dropped 1 base and J dropped 8 bases, with 14 bases sitting between them. Germline lookup yields CDR1 LNHDA and CDR2 SQIVND (reference sequence).

The gene calls are TRBV27 and TRBJ2-1, with D perhaps TRBD2 (5 bases). The V end was cut by 0 bases, the J end by 4 bases, with 10 bases between. CDR1 is MNHEY and CDR2 is SMNVEV in the germline V gene (reference sequence). CDR3 length: 15 residues. This CDR3 reads CASSLSSGEYNEQFF. For the CDR3, the DNA is TGTGCCAGCAGTTTATCCTCTGGGGAGTACAATGAGCAGTTCTTC.

This chain connects TRBV7-6 to TRBJ2-4; D ambiguous. The CDR3 spans 17 residues. The V and J ends lost 5 bases and 0 bases respectively, with 17 bases between them. Germline assignment: CDR1 SGHVS and CDR2 FNYEAQ. The CDR3, as DNA: TGTGCCAGCAGCCCATTCGGTGACCCCCTAGCCAAAAACATTCAGTACTTC. This sequence encodes CASSPFGDPLAKNIQYF.

The chain carries TRBV7-9 and TRBJ1-4, with TRBD1 as a possible D gene (6 bases). CDR3 length: 15 residues. In germline, CDR1 is SEHNR, CDR2 FQNEAQ (reference sequence). Between the trimmed V and J ends, which lost 5 bases and 8 bases, there was a span of 18 bases. The CDR3: CASSLRVRGDEKLFF. The CDR3 region has the DNA TGTGCCAGCAGCCTCCGGGTCAGGGGCGACGAAAAACTGTTTTTT.

As to this clone: Other DNA sequences from this sample encode an identical CDR3 as well. The DNA for the CDR3 is TGTGCCAGCAGCGTCGGACAGGGGACCTACGAGCAGTACTTC. It specifies CASSVGQGTYEQYF. The chain uses TRBV9 and TRBJ2-7, with 9 bases fitting TRBD1. CDR1 is SGDLS and CDR2 is YYNGEE in the germline V gene. The junction had 2 bases not matched to a gene; V was cut back by 2 bases and J by 2 bases. The CDR3 contains 14 residues.

V gene TRBV6-5 combines with J gene TRBJ2-2; TRBD1 matches at 7 bases. Germline CDR1 is MNHEY and CDR2 is SVGAGI. This CDR3 contains 14 residues. V dropped 6 bases and J dropped 6; count of bases not matched to a gene: 7. Here the CDR3 reads CASRWDSSAGELFF. The CDR3 bases are TGTGCCAGCAGATGGGACAGCTCAGCCGGGGAGCTGTTTTTT.

This chain connects TRBV2 to TRBJ2-3, with 9 bases identical to TRBD1. The CDR3 spans 15 residues. The trim removed 6 bases at V and 6 bases at J, leaving 10 bases unmatched. Germline V lookup: CDR1 SNHLY, CDR2 FYNNEI. The CDR3 loop reads CASSGDRVIIDTQYF. The CDR3 DNA sequence: TGTGCCAGCAGCGGGGACAGGGTTATCATCGATACGCAGTATTTT.

The chain is built from TRBV27 and TRBJ1-2, with 11 bases lining up with TRBD1. This CDR3 has 14 residues. J was trimmed by 7 bases and V by 6 bases; bases with no gene match: 7. Germline lookup yields CDR1 MNHEY and CDR2 SMNVEV (reference sequence). The DNA for the CDR3 is TGTGCCAGCAGCCCCGGACAGGGGGCGACTGGCTACACCTTC. Its translation: CASSPGQGATGYTF.

This clone has more than one count but fewer than ten. J is TRBJ2-1 and V is TRBV27, with D possibly being TRBD2 (5 bases). V lost 2 bases and J lost 5, with 10 bases in between. This CDR3 region has 14 residues. The germline gives CDR1 MNHEY, CDR2 SMNVEV (reference sequence). The CDR3 nucleotides are TGTGCCAGCAGTTTAGTGGACTTCAACAATGAGCAGTTCTTC. The encoded protein is CASSLVDFNNEQFF.

The sample holds one count of this clone. The J gene is TRBJ2-1, the V gene TRBV28; D is unclear. The V end was cut by 5 bases, the J end by 6 bases, with 23 bases between. Germline V lookup: CDR1 MDHEN, CDR2 SYDVKM. This CDR3 is 17 amino acids long. The CDR3 DNA reads as TGTGCCAGCAGTACCCTGCTCGGGCGAGAAGATTTCAATGAGCAGTTCTTC. Residues: CASSTLLGREDFNEQFF.

The chain carries TRBV2 and TRBJ2-5; tentative D call: TRBD2 (5 bases). From germline, CDR1 is SNHLY and CDR2 FYNNEI. Trimming shortened V by 2 bases and J by 4 bases, and 14 bases separated the two germline ends. The CDR3 runs to 15 residues. The CDR3 DNA reads as TGTGCCAGCAGTGAACTGGCCCCCCGGGGAGAGACCCAGTACTTC. Translating gives CASSELAPRGETQYF.

J is TRBJ2-2 and V is TRBV29-1; 8 nucleotides agree with TRBD1. Germline CDR1 SQVTM, CDR2 ANQGSEA. The CDR3 sequence is 11 residues long. V trimming: 4 bases; J trimming: 8 bases; junction bases outside the gene matches: 0. Written as DNA, the CDR3 is TGCAGCGTTGGGGACAGGGGGGAGCTGTTTTTT. Protein product: CSVGDRGELFF.

The V and J genes are TRBV6-1 and TRBJ2-5; D is unclear. Near its end, the DNA agrees better with TRBJ2-7, so the J call may be wrong. This CDR3 is built from 12 residues. Per the germline V gene, CDR1 is MNHNS and CDR2 is SASEGT. The CDR3 nucleotides read TGTGCCAGCAGTGGCCTGTCCTACGAGCAGTACTTC. It yields the protein CASSGLSYEQYF.

This chain joins TRBV5-1 and TRBJ2-7; a possible D gene is TRBD2 (6 bases). Trimming removed 3 bases at V and 4 bases at J, with 14 bases between. Germline V gene data show CDR1 as SGHRS and CDR2 as YFSETQ. The CDR3 has 14 amino acids. The CDR3 region is CASSSSGTPYEQYF. The CDR3 DNA reads TGCGCCAGCAGCTCAAGTGGGACTCCTTACGAGCAGTACTTC. Combining the CDR3 with reference TRBV5-1 and TRBJ2-7 gives the whole variable domain KAGVTQTPRYLIKTRGQQVTLSCSPISGHRSVSWYQQTPGQGLQFLFEYFSETQRNKGNFPGRFSGRQFSNSRSEMNVSTLELGDSALYLCASSSSGTPYEQYFGPGTRLTVT.

This clone was picked up one time. This CDR3 is CASSLLGAGYEQYF. The CDR3 DNA reads TGTGCCAGCAGTTTATTGGGGGCCGGCTACGAGCAGTACTTC. The chain couples TRBV28 to TRBJ2-7; a possible D gene is TRBD1 (6 bases). CDR1 is MDHEN, CDR2 SYDVKM, per germline. The V end lost 1 base, the J end lost 3 bases, and 10 bases lay between the germline ends. The CDR3 spans 14 residues.